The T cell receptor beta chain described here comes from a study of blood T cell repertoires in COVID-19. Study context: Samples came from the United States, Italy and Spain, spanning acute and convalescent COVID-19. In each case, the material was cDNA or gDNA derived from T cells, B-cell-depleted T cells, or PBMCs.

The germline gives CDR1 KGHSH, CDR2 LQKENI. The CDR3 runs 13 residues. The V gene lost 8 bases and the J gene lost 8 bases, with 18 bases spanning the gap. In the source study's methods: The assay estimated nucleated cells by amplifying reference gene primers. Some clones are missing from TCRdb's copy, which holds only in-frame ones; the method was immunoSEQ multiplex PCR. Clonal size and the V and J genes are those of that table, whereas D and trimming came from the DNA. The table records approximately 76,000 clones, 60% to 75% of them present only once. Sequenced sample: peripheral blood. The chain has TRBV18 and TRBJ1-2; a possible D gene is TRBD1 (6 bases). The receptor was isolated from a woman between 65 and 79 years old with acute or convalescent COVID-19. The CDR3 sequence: CASAEQGSGGYTF. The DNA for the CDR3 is TGTGCCAGCGCCGAACAGGGAAGTGGAGGCTACACCTTC.